Here is one T cell receptor beta chain with its context. Its antigen remains unidentified. Germline-derived CDR1 and CDR2 are MNHEY and SMNVEV (reference sequence). The CDR3 has 16 amino acids. V lost 6 bases to trimming and J lost 2 bases; unmatched junction nucleotides: 11. Sequenced by immunoSEQ multiplex PCR; TCRdb stores in-frame clones only, minus some. Of more than 300,000 clones listed, around 88% are singletons. Treatment indicated: roughly 19 received Ad26.COV2.S at low or high dose, single or two shots; five or six received placebo; per-sample allocation not given. On day 63 after the first injection, vaccine and placebo recipients gave samples. This vaccine is an Ad26 vector that expresses the Wuhan-strain SARS-CoV-2 spike. This sample was taken from a study of Ad26.COV2.S vaccination and SARS-CoV-2 variants. Study-level results: Greater spike-specific TCR breadth was seen in vaccine recipients than in placebo recipients.

Sequenced here: peripheral blood, sampled in a trial of Ad26.COV2.S vaccine versus placebo. This TCR was recovered from a person aged 18 to 59 who received the Ad26.COV2.S COVID-19 vaccine or a placebo. The chain carries TRBV27 and TRBJ1-2, with 8 bases fitting TRBD1. The CDR3 loop reads CASRPRGHLVNYGYTF. The CDR3 region has the DNA TGTGCCAGCAGACCCAGGGGGCACCTTGTCAACTATGGCTACACCTTC.